This note documents a single TCR beta chain sequence. The method was immunoSEQ multiplex PCR; TCRdb's version includes in-frame clones alone and lacks a portion of them. The data contain roughly 11,000 clones, 60% to 85% of them singletons. The germline CDR1 and CDR2 sequences are GTSNPN and SVGIG (reference sequence). The CDR3 has 14 residues. Trimming cost V 2 bases and J 2 bases, with 10 bases left between them. These data come from a study of T cells after somatic rescue of genetic block. The sequence came from a boy younger than 18. Sequenced: peripheral blood mononuclear cells (PBMCs). The J gene is TRBJ1-5, the V gene TRBV30; a weak D match, TRBD1 (6 bases). CDR3 DNA sequence: TGTGCCTGGAGTCTCAACAGGGGCAATCAGCCCCAGCATTTT. The encoded protein is CAWSLNRGNQPQHF.